This TCR beta chain was captured in a study of T cell responses to AZD1222 COVID-19 vaccine. Study results and caveats: Researchers took repertoire samples only after the peak T cell response had come. There were vaccine-associated CD4 TCRs across spike, dominant at 160-218 and 743-854. White British people made up most donors, females outnumbered males, and clonal diversity was possibly underestimated.

As for this clone: Its specificity is unknown.

Germline lookup yields CDR1 SGHNT and CDR2 YENEEA. With V trimmed by 0 bases and J by 9 bases, 7 bases remained unmatched. The CDR3 length is 15 residues. Here immunoSEQ multiplex PCR was the method, and the copy in TCRdb shows in-frame clones only, minus some. The repertoire consists of 98,000 or so clones, with less than 85% occurring once and the leading ten covering over 12%. Here the sequenced sample was peripheral blood, taken 28 days after the second AZD1222 dose. This TCR was sampled from an adult who received the AZD1222 COVID-19 vaccine. V usage is TRBV11-3 and J usage is TRBJ2-1; 8 nucleotides agree with TRBD2. The CDR3 nucleotides read TGTGCCAGCAGCTTAGACAGAGCGGGAGCCAGTGAGCAGTTCTTC. Amino acid sequence: CASSLDRAGASEQFF.